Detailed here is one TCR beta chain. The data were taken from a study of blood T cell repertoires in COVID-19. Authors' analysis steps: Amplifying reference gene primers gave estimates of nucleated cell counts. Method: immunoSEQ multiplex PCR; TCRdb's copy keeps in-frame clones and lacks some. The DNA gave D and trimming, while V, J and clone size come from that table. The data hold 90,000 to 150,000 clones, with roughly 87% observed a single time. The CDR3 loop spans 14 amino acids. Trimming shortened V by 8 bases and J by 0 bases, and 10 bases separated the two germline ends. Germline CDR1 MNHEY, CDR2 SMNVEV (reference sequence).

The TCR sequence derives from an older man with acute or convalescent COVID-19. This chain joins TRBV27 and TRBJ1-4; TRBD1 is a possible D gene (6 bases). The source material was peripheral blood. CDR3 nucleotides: TGTGCCAGCGGCCGGACAGCAACTAATGAAAAACTGTTTTTT. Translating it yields CASGRTATNEKLFF. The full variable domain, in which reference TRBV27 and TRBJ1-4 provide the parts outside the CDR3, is EAQVTQNPRYLITVTGKKLTVTCSQNMNHEYMSWYRQDPGLGLRQIYYSMNVEVTDKGDVPEGYKVSRKEKRNFPLILESPSPNQTSLYFCASGRTATNEKLFFGSGTQLSVL.